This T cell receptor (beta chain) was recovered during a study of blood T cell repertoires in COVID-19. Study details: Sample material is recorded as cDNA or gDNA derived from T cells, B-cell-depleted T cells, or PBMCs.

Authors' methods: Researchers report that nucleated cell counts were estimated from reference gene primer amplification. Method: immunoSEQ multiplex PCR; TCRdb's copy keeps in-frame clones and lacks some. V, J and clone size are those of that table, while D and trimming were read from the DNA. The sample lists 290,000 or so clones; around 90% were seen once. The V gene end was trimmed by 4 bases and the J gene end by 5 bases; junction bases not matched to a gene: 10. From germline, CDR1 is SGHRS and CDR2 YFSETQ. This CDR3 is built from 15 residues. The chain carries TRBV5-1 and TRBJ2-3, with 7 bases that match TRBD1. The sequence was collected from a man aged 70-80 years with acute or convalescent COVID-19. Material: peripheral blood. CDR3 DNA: TGCGCCAGCAGCCCGGGGACAGTGGAAGGAGATACGCAGTATTTT. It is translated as CASSPGTVEGDTQYF.